The 27 T cell receptor beta chains reported below all come from one sample, sequenced in a study of blood T cell repertoires in COVID-19. Profiling relied on immunoSEQ multiplex PCR, and the TCRdb table lists in-frame clones only, not all of them. The sample has around 250,000 clones; roughly 86% are singletons. Material for sequencing was PBMCs or T cells enriched from blood (not recorded which). The receptors shown here come from a woman between 50 and 59 years old who had recovered from COVID-19.

The genes are TRBV24-1 and TRBJ2-3, with TRBD1 as a possible D gene (6 bases). Germline V lookup: CDR1 KGHDR, CDR2 SFDVKD. This CDR3 region has 16 residues. Deletions cut 3 bases from V and 0 bases from J, with 12 bases between. The CDR3 coding sequence is TGTGCCACCAGTGATCCGACCAGGGGTAGCACAGATACGCAGTATTTT. As protein: CATSDPTRGSTDTQYF.

Concerning this clone: One end of the junction varies from germline; a read error may be responsible. The V gene is TRBV7-7, the J gene TRBJ2-3; D not resolved. The germline V gene encodes CDR1 SSHAT and CDR2 FNYEAQ (reference sequence). The CDR3 length is 13 residues. The CDR3 loop reads CASSLDPKDTQYF. CDR3 DNA sequence: TGTGCTAGCAGCTTAGATCCCAAAGATACGCAGTATTTT.

The chain couples TRBV5-1 to TRBJ1-3; D call uncertain. Trimming shortened V by 0 bases and J by 0 bases, and 13 bases separated the two germline ends. From germline, CDR1 is SGHRS and CDR2 YFSETQ. This CDR3 region has 17 residues. CDR3 sequence reads: CASSLVGRLDSGNTIYF. For the CDR3, the DNA is TGCGCCAGCAGCTTGGTAGGCAGGCTGGACTCTGGAAACACCATATATTTT.

CDR3 sequence (DNA): TGTGCCAGCCTTTCGGGGGGGGCATCGGTGGGTGGCTACACCTTC. As protein: CASLSGGASVGGYTF. V gene TRBV6-5 combines with J gene TRBJ1-2; D possibly corresponds to TRBD1 (6 bases). The CDR3 runs to 15 residues. V lost 8 bases to trimming and J lost 7 bases, with 23 bases between them. Germline V gene sequence: CDR1 MNHEY, CDR2 SVGAGI.

This clone was seen a few times. This chain links TRBV5-4 with TRBJ2-2, with 16 bases lining up with TRBD2. The ends lost 7 bases at V and 0 bases at J; junction bases unmatched: 9. Germline assignment: CDR1 SGHNT and CDR2 YYREEE (reference sequence). The CDR3 has 19 residues. The DNA for the CDR3 is TGTGCCAGCGGAACGCCGGGACTAGCGGGGGGGCCGAACACCGGGGAGCTGTTTTTT. Its protein is CASGTPGLAGGPNTGELFF.

In this sample, this clone turned up a few times. The V call is TRBV28, the J call TRBJ2-7, with TRBD1 matching over 7 bases. The V gene end was trimmed by 6 bases and the J gene end by 0 bases; junction bases not matched to a gene: 23. The CDR3 runs 20 residues. Germline CDR1 MDHEN, CDR2 SYDVKM. The CDR3 sequence is CASRPGLGPGQRLSSYEQYF. The CDR3 nucleotides read TGTGCCAGCAGGCCGGGGCTAGGCCCGGGACAGAGGTTGTCCTCCTACGAGCAGTACTTC.

V usage is TRBV7-2 and J usage is TRBJ2-7; 11 nucleotides line up with TRBD2. Germline V gene sequence: CDR1 SGHTA, CDR2 FQGNSA. CDR3 length: 17 residues. Germline trimming cut 2 bases from V and 3 bases from J; bases unmatched to any gene: 9. Written as DNA, the CDR3 is TGTGCCAGCAGCTTACCGGTACTAGCGGGAGTCGTCTACGAGCAGTACTTC. This translates into CASSLPVLAGVVYEQYF.

As DNA, the CDR3 is TGTGCCAGTAGTATGACCCCGGGAAGCGAGCAGTACTTC. Translation gives CASSMTPGSEQYF. The chain carries TRBV19 and TRBJ2-7; D perhaps matches TRBD2 (5 bases). CDR1 and CDR2 from the germline V gene are LNHDA and SQIVND (reference sequence). Between the trimmed V and J ends, which lost 3 bases and 6 bases, there was a span of 12 bases. The CDR3 spans 13 residues.

This chain uses TRBV12-3 or TRBV12-4 with TRBJ2-5, with 9 bases aligning to TRBD1. V shed 5 bases and J 5 bases; nucleotides not matched to a gene: 0. This CDR3 comprises 12 residues. The CDR3 here is CASSGQGETQYF. Written as DNA, the CDR3 is TGTGCCAGCAGTGGACAGGGGGAGACCCAGTACTTC.

This clone has just one count. The chain couples TRBV6-1 to TRBJ1-5; weak D call: TRBD1 (5 bases). The V gene lost 3 bases and the J gene lost 0 bases, with 21 bases spanning the gap. CDR3 length: 19 residues. Germline V lookup: CDR1 MNHNS, CDR2 SASEGT. The CDR3 sequence: CASSESWQGPSLSNQPQHF. In DNA form, the CDR3 reads TGTGCCAGCAGTGAGAGTTGGCAGGGCCCCTCTCTTAGCAATCAGCCCCAGCATTTT.

CDR3 bases: TGTGCCAGCAGCGAGGGACTAGCGGGAGACTACAATGAGCAGTTCTTC. Its protein is CASSEGLAGDYNEQFF. The rearrangement links TRBV5-6 to TRBJ2-1; 14 bases fit TRBD2. Germline lookup yields CDR1 SGHDT and CDR2 YYEEEE. The CDR3 has 16 residues. V lost 4 bases and J lost 3; bases outside the gene matches: 3.

This rearrangement joins TRBV18 to TRBJ2-5, with D uncertain. CDR1 and CDR2 (germline): KGHSH, LQKENI. Trimming took 0 bases from V and 0 from J, leaving 5 bases between them. The CDR3 consists of 14 residues. The CDR3 protein is CASSPPNNQETQYF. In DNA form, the CDR3 reads TGTGCCAGCTCACCACCGAACAACCAAGAGACCCAGTACTTC.

The chain links TRBV14 to TRBJ2-1; 7 bases match TRBD2. The CDR3 has 15 amino acids. Trimming cost V 3 bases and J 2 bases; bases outside gene matches: 4. The germline V gene has CDR1 SGHDN and CDR2 FVKESK. The CDR3 sequence: CASSHHGLAYNEQFF. In DNA, the CDR3 is TGTGCCAGCAGCCACCATGGACTAGCCTACAATGAGCAGTTCTTC.

The gene calls are TRBV14 and TRBJ2-7; weak D call: TRBD1 (6 bases). CDR1 and CDR2 (germline): SGHDN, FVKESK. V gave up 3 bases and J gave up 2 bases, with 14 bases separating them. The CDR3 consists of 15 residues. The CDR3 sequence: CASSQWGLEAYEQYF. CDR3 in DNA: TGTGCCAGCAGCCAGTGGGGGCTAGAAGCCTACGAGCAGTACTTC.

The chain joins TRBV27 to TRBJ2-7; 9 bases are a match to TRBD2. CDR1 MNHEY and CDR2 SMNVEV come from the germline V gene (reference sequence). The CDR3 totals 16 residues. Losses at the gene ends were 3 bases for V and 2 bases for J; bases not matched to a gene: 8. In nucleotides, the CDR3 is TGTGCCAGCAGTTTGACTGGACTAGCGTTTACCTACGAGCAGTACTTC. This encodes CASSLTGLAFTYEQYF.

The genes are TRBV6-2 or TRBV6-3 and TRBJ1-5; tentatively, D is TRBD1 (6 bases). The germline CDR1 and CDR2 sequences are MNHEY and SVGEGT. The V end lost 6 bases, the J end lost 7 bases, and 19 bases lay between the germline ends. The CDR3 spans 15 residues. CDR3 protein: CASSPSGGAGQPQHF. CDR3 DNA sequence: TGTGCCAGCAGCCCGAGCGGGGGGGCAGGACAGCCCCAGCATTTT.

The chain combines TRBV7-9 with TRBJ2-2; 9 bases are a match to TRBD1. V was clipped by 5 bases and J by 6 bases; unmatched bases: 7. This CDR3 has 15 residues. Germline values: CDR1 SEHNR, CDR2 FQNEAQ (reference sequence). The CDR3 is CASSTRDRVPGELFF. In DNA, the CDR3 is TGTGCCAGCAGCACCCGGGACAGGGTGCCCGGGGAGCTGTTTTTT.

The rearrangement links TRBV4-1 to TRBJ1-5; 9 bases are a match to TRBD1. This CDR3 region has 15 residues. From germline, CDR1 is MGHRA and CDR2 YSYEKL. V lost 3 bases and J lost 7; bases outside the gene matches: 7. The CDR3: CASSQTDRGGQPQHF. For the CDR3, the DNA is TGCGCCAGCAGCCAGACGGACAGGGGAGGGCAGCCCCAGCATTTT.

The rearrangement uses TRBV4-3 and TRBJ1-1; D is ambiguous. Trimming cost V 0 bases and J 3 bases, with 8 bases left between them. CDR1 and CDR2 from the germline V gene are LGHNA and YSLEER. There are 14 residues in the CDR3. The CDR3 here is CASSQDTEDTEAFF. The CDR3 nucleotides read TGCGCCAGCAGCCAAGATACGGAGGACACTGAAGCTTTCTTT.

This clone is a singleton in its sample. This rearrangement joins TRBV7-9 to TRBJ2-1; D uncertain. This CDR3 is built from 14 residues. Between the trimmed V and J ends, which lost 1 base and 6 bases, there was a span of 10 bases. In germline, CDR1 is SEHNR, CDR2 FQNEAQ (reference sequence). CDR3 protein: CASSLGIASNEQFF. Written as DNA, the CDR3 is TGTGCCAGCAGCTTAGGTATCGCGAGCAATGAGCAGTTCTTC.

V gene TRBV27 combines with J gene TRBJ2-1; TRBD2 matches at 10 bases. The CDR3 totals 15 residues. Germline values: CDR1 MNHEY, CDR2 SMNVEV (reference sequence). V shed 6 bases and J 7 bases; nucleotides not matched to a gene: 9. This chain's CDR3 is CASRGLAGVQNEQFF. The CDR3 nucleotides read TGTGCCAGCAGAGGCCTAGCGGGAGTACAAAATGAGCAGTTCTTC.

The CDR3 DNA follows: TGTGCCATCAGTGAGAGGGGGAGTTTTAAGCGGGAGGGCCGGAATGAGCAGTTCTTC. This encodes CAISERGSFKREGRNEQFF. The rearrangement uses TRBV10-3 and TRBJ2-1, with TRBD2 matching 10 bases. V gave up 2 bases and J gave up 7 bases; unmatched junction bases: 17. The germline V gene encodes CDR1 ENHRY and CDR2 SYGVKD. CDR3 size: 19 residues.

The CDR3 region has the DNA TGTGCCATCAAAGGGACTAGCGGGGGTCAAGAGACCCAGTACTTC. This encodes CAIKGTSGGQETQYF. V is TRBV10-3 and J is TRBJ2-5; 14 bases line up with TRBD2. The V and J ends lost 7 bases and 2 bases, in that order; junction bases with no gene match: 3. The CDR3 has 15 residues. Germline V gene lookup returns CDR1 ENHRY and CDR2 SYGVKD.

This sequence joins TRBV3-1 (or the pseudogene TRBV3-2) and TRBJ2-1; a weak D match, TRBD1 (6 bases). With 0 bases removed from V and 6 bases from J, the gap between germline ends came to 15 bases. The germline CDR1 and CDR2 sequences are LGHDT and YNNKEL (reference sequence). There are 16 residues in the CDR3. The CDR3 sequence: CASSQDSWTVSNEQFF. The CDR3 region has the DNA TGTGCCAGCAGCCAAGATAGTTGGACAGTTTCCAATGAGCAGTTCTTC.

The chain joins TRBV5-5 to TRBJ2-3; D is ambiguous. Germline V CDR1 and CDR2: SGHKS, YYEKEE (reference sequence). CDR3 size: 13 residues. Trimming stripped 1 base from V and 2 bases from J, with 5 bases between. In nucleotides, the CDR3 is TGTGCCAGCAGCTTGCCCAACACAGATACGCAGTATTTT. This gives the protein CASSLPNTDTQYF.

The CDR3 nucleotides are TGTGCCAGCAGTTTTTCCCCGCGGGGTGAAAAACTGTTTTTT. Translating it yields CASSFSPRGEKLFF. V and J are TRBV28 and TRBJ1-4; D not resolved. The CDR3 loop spans 14 amino acids. Between the trimmed V and J ends, which lost 3 bases and 7 bases, there was a span of 12 bases. Germline CDR1 and CDR2: MDHEN and SYDVKM.

This clone was seen a single time. The J gene is TRBJ2-4, the V gene TRBV7-2; 12 bases map to TRBD1. Germline CDR1 reads SGHTA; CDR2 reads FQGNSA. The V and J ends lost 6 bases and 13 bases, in that order; junction bases with no gene match: 13. The CDR3 contains 15 residues. CDR3 in DNA: TGTGCCAGCAGTCCCTTGGGGGACAGGGGGCTTGGACAGTACTTC. It encodes CASSPLGDRGLGQYF. The full variable domain, rest sourced from reference TRBV7-2 and TRBJ2-4, is GAGVSQSPSNKVTEKGKDVELRCDPISGHTALYWYRQSLGQGLEFLIYFQGNSAPDKSGLPSDRFSAERTGGSVSTLTIQRTQQEDSAVYLCASSPLGDRGLGQYFGAGTRLSVL.